A selection of T cell receptor beta chains follows, all from one sample in a study of breast tumors, draining lymph nodes, adjacent tissues. A single record per CDR3 protein comes from TCRdb applying MiXCR to the multiplex PCR reads. Altogether 150,000 to 200,000 distinct CDR3 sequences are present, roughly a third being singletons, with the ten largest covering about 3.7%. Sequenced sample: axillary lymph node tissue. These TCRs come from a female donor with breast cancer. Some clones in this sample may be carry-over from other donors' samples. Both conserved end residues are part of each CDR3. A D gene is named only where the DNA matches it firmly. Clone size is given for some rows only: seen once, a few or many times, or a class if the clone is expanded.

J | V | D | size | DNA | CDR3
TRBJ1-2 | TRBV12-3/TRBV12-4 | . | few | TGTGCCAGCAGTTTGGGGCAGCTCCCCCAAGGCTACACCTTC | CASSLGQLPQGYTF
TRBJ2-2 | TRBV5-6 | TRBD2 | many | TGTGCCAGCAGCTTGGTGGGGGTTGGGACTATGAACACCGGGGAGCTGTTTTTT | CASSLVGVGTMNTGELFF
TRBJ2-2 | TRBV12-3/TRBV12-4 | . | many | TGTGCCAGCAGTTTGAGTAACACCGGGGAGCTGTTTTTT | CASSLSNTGELFF
TRBJ2-2 | TRBV7-6 | TRBD2 | many | TGTGCCAGCAGCTTAGTCAGCGGGGGGGCCGGTGGCGGGGAGCTGTTTTTT | CASSLVSGGAGGGELFF
TRBJ1-4 | TRBV24-1 | . | many | TGTGCCACCAGTGACCCGAGGAGGGATAATGAAAAACTGTTTTTT | CATSDPRRDNEKLFF
TRBJ1-1 | TRBV24-1 | . | few | TGTGCCACCAGCGAATGGGGGGGCTCCGGGGCTTTCTTT | CATSEWGGSGAFF
TRBJ2-1 | TRBV5-6 | . | many | TGTGCCAGCAGCTTGGTAGCCCCAGGCCCTGAGCAGTTCTTC | CASSLVAPGPEQFF
TRBJ2-7 | TRBV18 | . | many | TGTGCCAGCTCACCACAGGGGGGGGGATCCTACGAGCAGTACTTC | CASSPQGGGSYEQYF
TRBJ1-6 | TRBV7-9 | . | . | TGTGGGGCTGACACAGGTCGTAATTCACCCCTCCACTTT | CGADTGRNSPLHF
TRBJ2-2 | TRBV18 | . | . | TGTGCCAGCTCACCGGCCGGGGTGGCCGGGGAGCTGTTTTTT | CASSPAGVAGELFF
TRBJ1-6 | TRBV4-1 | . | . | TGCACCAGCAGCCAAGATCACTCGGATGGGGGTTATAATTCACCCCTCCACTTT | CTSSQDHSDGGYNSPLHF
TRBJ2-5 | TRBV10-3 | TRBD2 | . | TGTGCCACCAGTGAGTCGACTATCGAGCGGGGGAGACAAGAGGCCCAGTACTTC | CATSESTIERGRQEAQYF
TRBJ2-3 | TRBV20-1 | TRBD2 | few | TGCAGTGCTCTAGCGGGAGGAGATACGCAGTATTTT | CSALAGGDTQYF
TRBJ1-5 | TRBV25-1 | . | . | TGTGCCAGCTCCTCTGGGGTTTGCCACACTCATGATGCACTGTGTAGCAATCAGCCCCAGCATTTT | CASSSGVCHTHDALCSNQPQHF
TRBJ2-5 | TRBV3-1 | . | many | TGTGCCAGCAGCCAGAGCTCCCTCCAAGAGACCCAGTACTTC | CASSQSSLQETQYF
TRBJ1-4 | TRBV28 | . | many | TGTGCCAGCAGTTTCATGGGAGAAAAACTGTTTTTT | CASSFMGEKLFF
TRBJ2-3 | TRBV6-1 | TRBD2 | . | TGTGCCAGCAGTCAGGCGGGGGGGGTCACAGATACGCAGTATTTT | CASSQAGGVTDTQYF
TRBJ2-3 | TRBV28 | . | many | TGTGCCAGCCGTCAAAACAGGTACAACACAGATACGCAGTATTTT | CASRQNRYNTDTQYF
TRBJ2-2 | TRBV15 | . | . | TGTGCCACCAGCAGCCCCGATTTGAACACCGGGGAGCTGTTTTTT | CATSSPDLNTGELFF
TRBJ2-3 | TRBV5-1 | . | many | TGCGCCAGCAGCTTGCTCGGGGCTAGCACAGATACGCAGTATTTT | CASSLLGASTDTQYF
TRBJ1-4 | TRBV19 | . | . | TGTGCCAGTAGTACCGGGACGCCAGAAAAACTGTTTTTT | CASSTGTPEKLFF
TRBJ2-2 | TRBV4-1 | . | many | TGCGCCAGCAGCGGGAGGGGGAGGACAACCGGGGAGCTGTTTTTT | CASSGRGRTTGELFF
TRBJ2-5 | TRBV4-1 | . | many | TGCGCCAGCAGCCAAGAAAGGCCAAGAGGGGAGACCCAGTACTTC | CASSQERPRGETQYF
TRBJ1-1 | TRBV11-1 | . | . | TGTGCCAGCAGCCTAATTAACACTGAAGCTTTCTTT | CASSLINTEAFF
TRBJ2-7 | TRBV11-2 | TRBD2 | . | TGTGCCAGCAGCTGGGGGGGGTCCTCCTACGAGCAGTACTTC | CASSWGGSSYEQYF
TRBJ2-7 | TRBV20-1 | . | many | TGCAGTGCTAGTGTGTCTTACTACGAGCAGTACTTC | CSASVSYYEQYF
TRBJ2-1 | TRBV10-1 | TRBD2 | many | TGCGCCAGCAGCCCTAGCGGGAGGGCCTCGGATGAGCAGTTCTTC | CASSPSGRASDEQFF
TRBJ1-5 | TRBV28 | TRBD1 | . | TGTGCCAGCACTCCAGCCGGGACAGGGGGCGCGAATCAGCCCCAGCATTTT | CASTPAGTGGANQPQHF
TRBJ1-6 | TRBV12-3/TRBV12-4 | . | . | TGTGCCAGCAGGTTCGGGCCTCTTCCCCACTTT | CASRFGPLPHF
TRBJ1-1 | TRBV6-2/TRBV6-3 | . | . | TGTGCCAGCAGTTTCAACAGGGCCCCTGAAGCTTTCTTT | CASSFNRAPEAFF
TRBJ2-7 | TRBV12-3/TRBV12-4 | . | many | TGTGCCAGCACCTCTCTGGGGATTCGTTACGAGCAGTACTTC | CASTSLGIRYEQYF
TRBJ2-7 | TRBV27 | . | many | TGTGCCAGCAGTTTATCGGGACAAGGATTCTACGAGCAGTACTTC | CASSLSGQGFYEQYF
TRBJ2-7 | TRBV12-3/TRBV12-4 | TRBD2 | . | TGTGCCAGCAGTTCCCCATTAGCGGGACAATACGAGCAGTACTTC | CASSSPLAGQYEQYF
TRBJ1-2 | TRBV11-1 | . | many | TGTGCCAGCAGCTCCAGGGCAGGGATTCATGGCTACACCTTC | CASSSRAGIHGYTF
TRBJ1-1 | TRBV5-1 | TRBD1 | . | TGCGCCAGCAGCGACGGCAGGGGGCAATTCACTGAAGCTTTCTTT | CASSDGRGQFTEAFF
TRBJ1-6 | TRBV27 | . | many | TGTGCCAGCAGTTGGGCCGGTCTAAATTCACCCCTCCACTTT | CASSWAGLNSPLHF
TRBJ2-1 | TRBV7-9 | TRBD2 | . | TGTGCCAGCAGCACAAGCGGGGGGGCCCGGAATGTGCAGCTCTTC | CASSTSGGARNVQLF
TRBJ2-1 | TRBV6-1 | . | few | TGTGCCAGCAGTCAAGGATGGAGGCAGGGTGTGGATGAGCAGTTCTTC | CASSQGWRQGVDEQFF
TRBJ1-6 | TRBV25-1 | TRBD1 | many | TGTGCCAGCAGTGACCCCACAGGGGGCGCCTCACCCCTCCACTTT | CASSDPTGGASPLHF
TRBJ2-3 | TRBV6-1 | . | many | TGTGCCAGCAGTGAATGGGGGGACAGCACAGATACGCAGTATTTT | CASSEWGDSTDTQYF
TRBJ2-3 | TRBV12-3/TRBV12-4 | TRBD2 | . | TGTGCCAGCAGGGGACTAGCTAGCACAGATACGCAGTATTTT | CASRGLASTDTQYF
TRBJ1-5 | TRBV24-1 | TRBD1 | . | TGTGCCACAAAAATCCCTCGCAGGGGGAGCAATCAGCCCCAGCATTTT | CATKIPRRGSNQPQHF
TRBJ2-1 | TRBV6-1 | . | many | TGTGCCAGCAGTCTAAAGCGGAATGAGCAGTTCTTC | CASSLKRNEQFF
TRBJ2-7 | TRBV2 | TRBD1 | many | TGTGCCAGCAGTGAGGGACAGGGGTACGCCTACGAGCAGTACTTC | CASSEGQGYAYEQYF
TRBJ2-7 | TRBV19 | . | many | TGTGCCAGTAGTCCCCAGGGCTACGAGCAGTACTTC | CASSPQGYEQYF
TRBJ2-6 | TRBV19 | . | once | TGTGCCAGTAGTATCAGGGACGCTGGGGCCAACGTCCTGACTTTC | CASSIRDAGANVLTF
TRBJ2-7 | TRBV29-1 | . | . | TGCAGCGTGCGGATTCACGGCTACGAGCAGTACTTC | CSVRIHGYEQYF
TRBJ2-2 | TRBV4-2 | . | once | TGTGCCAGCGGCCTGAGAACGACCGGGGAGCTGTTTTTT | CASGLRTTGELFF
TRBJ1-6 | TRBV10-2 | . | many | TGCGCCAGCAGTGAGTTGGGGGGTCGGGGCTCCTATAATTCACCCCTCCACTTT | CASSELGGRGSYNSPLHF
TRBJ2-7 | TRBV5-1 | TRBD1 | . | TGCGCCAGCAGACTCCTCCTGGGACAGGGGGCTGGGGGCTATGGCTACACCTTCAAGTACGAGCAGTACTTC | CASRLLLGQGAGGYGYTFKYEQYF